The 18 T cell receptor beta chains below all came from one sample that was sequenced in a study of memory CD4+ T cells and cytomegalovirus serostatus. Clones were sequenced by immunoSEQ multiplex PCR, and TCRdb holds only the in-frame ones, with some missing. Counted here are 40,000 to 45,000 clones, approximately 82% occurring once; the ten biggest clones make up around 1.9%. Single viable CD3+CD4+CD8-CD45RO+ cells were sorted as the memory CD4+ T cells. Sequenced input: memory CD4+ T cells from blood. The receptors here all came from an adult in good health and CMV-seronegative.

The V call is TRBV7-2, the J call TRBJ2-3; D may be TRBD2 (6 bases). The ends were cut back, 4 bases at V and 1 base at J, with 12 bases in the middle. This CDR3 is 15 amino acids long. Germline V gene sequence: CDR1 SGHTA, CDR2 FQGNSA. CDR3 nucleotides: TGTGCCAGCAGCTCGCGGGGTTTGGGCACAGATACGCAGTATTTT. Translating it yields CASSSRGLGTDTQYF. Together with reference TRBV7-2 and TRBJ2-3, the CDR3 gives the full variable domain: GAGVSQSPSNKVTEKGKDVELRCDPISGHTALYWYRQSLGQGLEFLIYFQGNSAPDKSGLPSDRFSAERTGGSVSTLTIQRTQQEDSAVYLCASSSRGLGTDTQYFGPGTRLTVL.

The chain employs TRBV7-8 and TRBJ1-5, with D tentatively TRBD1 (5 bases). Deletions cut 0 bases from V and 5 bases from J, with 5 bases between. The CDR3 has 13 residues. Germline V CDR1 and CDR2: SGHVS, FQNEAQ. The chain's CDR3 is CASSLAGDQPQHF. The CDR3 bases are TGTGCCAGCAGCTTAGCAGGGGATCAGCCCCAGCATTTT.

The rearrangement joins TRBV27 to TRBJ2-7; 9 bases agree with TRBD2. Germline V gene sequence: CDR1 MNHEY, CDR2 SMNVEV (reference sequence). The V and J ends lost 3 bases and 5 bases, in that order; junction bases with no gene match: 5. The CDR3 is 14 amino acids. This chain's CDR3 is CASSLRGGRHEQYF. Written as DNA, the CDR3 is TGTGCCAGCAGTTTGCGGGGGGGCCGACACGAGCAGTACTTC.

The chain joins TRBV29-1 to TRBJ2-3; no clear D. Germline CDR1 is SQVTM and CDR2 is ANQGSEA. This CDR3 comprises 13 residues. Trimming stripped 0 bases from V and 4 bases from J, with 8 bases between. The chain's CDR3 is CSVEDWISDTQYF. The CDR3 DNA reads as TGCAGCGTTGAAGATTGGATCTCAGATACGCAGTATTTT.

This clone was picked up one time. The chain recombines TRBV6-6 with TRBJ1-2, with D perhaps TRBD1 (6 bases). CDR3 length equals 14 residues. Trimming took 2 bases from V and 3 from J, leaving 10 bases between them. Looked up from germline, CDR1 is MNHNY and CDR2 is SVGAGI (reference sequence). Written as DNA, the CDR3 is TGTGCCAGCAGTTACGGTCGGACAGACTATGGCTACACCTTC. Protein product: CASSYGRTDYGYTF.

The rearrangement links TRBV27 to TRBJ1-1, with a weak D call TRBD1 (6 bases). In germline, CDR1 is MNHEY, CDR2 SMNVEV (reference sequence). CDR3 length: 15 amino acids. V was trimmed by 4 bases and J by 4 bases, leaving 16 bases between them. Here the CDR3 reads CASSSIRGGGTEAFF. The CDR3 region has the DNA TGTGCCAGCAGTTCGATCAGGGGAGGAGGCACTGAAGCTTTCTTT.

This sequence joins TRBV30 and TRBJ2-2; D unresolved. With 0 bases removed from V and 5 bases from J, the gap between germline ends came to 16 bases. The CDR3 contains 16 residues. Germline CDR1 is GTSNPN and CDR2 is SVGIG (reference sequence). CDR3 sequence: CAWSVQRLGRTGELFF. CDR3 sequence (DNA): TGTGCCTGGAGTGTACAGAGGCTAGGTAGAACCGGGGAGCTGTTTTTT.

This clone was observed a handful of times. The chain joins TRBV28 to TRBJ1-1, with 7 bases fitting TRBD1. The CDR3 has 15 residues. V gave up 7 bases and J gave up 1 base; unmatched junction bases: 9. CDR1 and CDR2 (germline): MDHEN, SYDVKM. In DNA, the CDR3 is TGTGCCAGCAACCCAAGGACAGGACCGAACACTGAAGCTTTCTTT. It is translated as CASNPRTGPNTEAFF.

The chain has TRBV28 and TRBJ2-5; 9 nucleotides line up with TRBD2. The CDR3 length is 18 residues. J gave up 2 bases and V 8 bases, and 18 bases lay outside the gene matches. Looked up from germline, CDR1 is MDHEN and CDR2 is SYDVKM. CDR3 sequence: CASSGLPSGGTYQETQYF. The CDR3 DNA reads TGTGCCAGCTCGGGTCTTCCCAGCGGGGGGACCTATCAAGAGACCCAGTACTTC.

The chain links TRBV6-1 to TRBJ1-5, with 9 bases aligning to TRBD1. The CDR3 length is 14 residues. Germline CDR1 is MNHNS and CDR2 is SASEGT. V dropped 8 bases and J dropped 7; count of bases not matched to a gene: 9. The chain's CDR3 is CASRDRVSEQPQHF. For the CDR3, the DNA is TGTGCCAGCCGGGACAGGGTGTCGGAACAGCCCCAGCATTTT.

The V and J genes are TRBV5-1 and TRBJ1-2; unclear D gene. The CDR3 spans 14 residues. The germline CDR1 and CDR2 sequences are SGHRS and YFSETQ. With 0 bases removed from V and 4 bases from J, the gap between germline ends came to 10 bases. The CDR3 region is CASSLESALYGYTF. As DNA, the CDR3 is TGCGCCAGCAGCTTGGAGTCAGCCCTCTATGGCTACACCTTC.

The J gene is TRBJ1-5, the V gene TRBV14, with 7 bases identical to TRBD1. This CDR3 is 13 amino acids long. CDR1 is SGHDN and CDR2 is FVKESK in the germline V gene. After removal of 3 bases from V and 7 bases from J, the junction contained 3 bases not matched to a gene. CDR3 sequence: CASSQGQLQPQHF. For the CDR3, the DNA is TGTGCCAGCAGCCAGGGACAGCTCCAGCCCCAGCATTTT.

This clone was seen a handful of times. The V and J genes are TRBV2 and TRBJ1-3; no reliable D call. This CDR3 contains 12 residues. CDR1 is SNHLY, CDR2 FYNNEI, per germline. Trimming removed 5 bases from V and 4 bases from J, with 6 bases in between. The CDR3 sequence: CASSLSGNTIYF. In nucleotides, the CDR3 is TGTGCCAGCAGTCTATCGGGAAACACCATATATTTT.

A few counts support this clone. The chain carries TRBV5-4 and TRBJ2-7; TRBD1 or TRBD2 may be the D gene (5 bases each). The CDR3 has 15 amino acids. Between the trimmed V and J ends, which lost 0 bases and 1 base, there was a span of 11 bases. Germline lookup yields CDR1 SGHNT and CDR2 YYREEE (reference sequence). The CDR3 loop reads CASSLAGWGSYEQYF. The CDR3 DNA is TGTGCCAGCAGCTTGGCGGGGTGGGGGTCCTACGAGCAGTACTTC. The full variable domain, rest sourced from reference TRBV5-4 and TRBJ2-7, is ETGVTQSPTHLIKTRGQQVTLRCSSQSGHNTVSWYQQALGQGPQFIFQYYREEENGRGNFPPRFSGLQFPNYSSELNVNALELDDSALYLCASSLAGWGSYEQYFGPGTRLTVT.

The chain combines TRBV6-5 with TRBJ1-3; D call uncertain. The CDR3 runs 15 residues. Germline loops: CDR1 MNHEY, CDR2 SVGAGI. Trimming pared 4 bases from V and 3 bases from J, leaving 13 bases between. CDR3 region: CASSSRGRNGNTIYF. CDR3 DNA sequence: TGTGCCAGCAGTTCCAGAGGGCGTAATGGAAACACCATATATTTT.

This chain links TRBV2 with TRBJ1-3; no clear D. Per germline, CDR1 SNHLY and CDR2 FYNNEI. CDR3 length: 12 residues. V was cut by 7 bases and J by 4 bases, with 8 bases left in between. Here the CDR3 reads CASIKTGNTIYF. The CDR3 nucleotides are TGTGCCAGCATTAAAACCGGAAACACCATATATTTT.

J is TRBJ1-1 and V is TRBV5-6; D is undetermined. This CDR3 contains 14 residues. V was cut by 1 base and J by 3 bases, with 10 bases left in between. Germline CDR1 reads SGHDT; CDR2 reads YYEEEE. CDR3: CASSLRVLDTEAFF. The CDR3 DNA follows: TGTGCCAGCAGCTTGCGGGTCTTGGACACTGAAGCTTTCTTT.

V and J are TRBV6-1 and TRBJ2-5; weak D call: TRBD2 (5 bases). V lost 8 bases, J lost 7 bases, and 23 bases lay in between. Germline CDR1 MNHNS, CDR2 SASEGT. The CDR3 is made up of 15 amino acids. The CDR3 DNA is TGTGCCAGCCGGGAATTTGTCGACCCCAGAGGGACCCAGTACTTC. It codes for CASREFVDPRGTQYF.